The entry below gives a single TCR beta chain sequence along with its context. The target antigen is unknown. CDR3 length: 14 amino acids. Trimming left V 3 bases short and J 5 bases short, with 14 bases between. Germline assignment: CDR1 MNHEY and CDR2 SMNVEV (reference sequence). The record originates from a study of CD8+ T cells in alopecia areata. Study-level information: People stayed on tofacitinib for 6 to 18 months, then stopped the drug for 6 months. General observations from the study: With patients, TCR sharing proved less clear than in mice, a difference possibly related to HLA.

Once RNA had been extracted, it was reverse transcribed into cDNA to act as the sequencing template. The data were produced by immunoSEQ multiplex PCR, yet TCRdb's version contains in-frame clones alone and is incomplete. The top ten clones hold over 0.4% of a sample with over 200,000 clones, more than 45% of them seen once. The sample was CD4+ T cells sorted from blood, taken at week 0. The chain combines TRBV27 with TRBJ2-7; weak D call: TRBD1 (5 bases). This TCR was sampled from a human donor with alopecia areata. In DNA form, the CDR3 reads TGTGCCAGCAGTTTCACCAGGGCCCTCCACGAGCAGTACTTC. Residues: CASSFTRALHEQYF.